These 18 T cell receptor beta chains were all obtained from the same sample, sequenced in a study of CD8+CD57+ T cells in acquired aplastic anemia. CDR3 and TCR beta VDJ profiling relied on genomic DNA as the template. In TCRdb, the reads were re-called with MiXCR into one record per CDR3 protein. Found here are hundreds of thousands of distinct CDR3 sequences, about 70% of them singletons; the top ten hold 3.5% to 4.5%. The sample comprised sorted CD4+, CD8+, or CD8+CD57+ T cells (not recorded which) from PBMCs. All receptors come from a human donor in good health, serving as a control.

This chain uses TRBV11-1 with TRBJ1-2; a possible D gene is TRBD1 (5 bases). The V and J ends lost 7 bases and 2 bases respectively, with 17 bases between them. Per germline, CDR1 SGHAT and CDR2 FQDESV (reference sequence). CDR3 length equals 15 residues. The CDR3 here is CASTSRDGENYGYTF. DNA for the CDR3: TGTGCCAGCACCTCCAGGGACGGGGAAAACTATGGCTACACCTTC.

The chain employs TRBV7-3 and TRBJ2-7; 13 bases line up with TRBD2. This CDR3 is built from 14 residues. V dropped 4 bases and J dropped 5; count of bases not matched to a gene: 2. The germline CDR1 and CDR2 sequences are SGHTA and FQGTGA. The CDR3 spells CASSSGLAGNEQYF. The CDR3 coding sequence is TGTGCCAGCAGCTCGGGACTAGCGGGGAACGAGCAGTACTTC.

The chain recombines TRBV10-3 with TRBJ2-7, with 11 bases lining up with TRBD2. The CDR3 runs 12 residues. With 9 bases clipped from V and 6 bases from J, the junction kept 4 bases outside the gene matches. CDR1 ENHRY and CDR2 SYGVKD come from the germline V gene. For the CDR3, the DNA is TGTGCCATATATAGCGGGGGGGCCGAGCAGTACTTC. Translated: CAIYSGGAEQYF.

The CDR3 loop reads CASPSVSQGYGYTF. The CDR3 DNA reads TGTGCCAGTCCTTCAGTTAGCCAAGGCTATGGCTACACCTTC. The chain has TRBV12-3 or TRBV12-4 and TRBJ1-2; no clear D. The CDR3 loop spans 14 amino acids. The V and J ends lost 9 bases and 4 bases respectively, with 18 bases between them.

V gene TRBV6-6 combines with J gene TRBJ1-3; D not resolved. This CDR3 contains 16 residues. The germline CDR1 and CDR2 sequences are MNHNY and SVGAGI (reference sequence). V was clipped by 2 bases and J by 1 base, with 12 bases between them. The DNA for the CDR3 is TGTGCCAGCAGTTACACTCCCCGAGTATCTGGAAACACCATATATTTT. This codes for CASSYTPRVSGNTIYF.

Many counts were recorded for this clonotype. The chain combines TRBV20-1 with TRBJ1-2; D remains ambiguous. CDR3 length equals 13 residues. CDR1 and CDR2 from the germline V gene are DFQATT and SNEGSKA (reference sequence). Trimming removed 6 bases from V and 4 bases from J, with 15 bases in between. CDR3 coding DNA: TGCAGTGCGGTTGGGCAGTGGGGCTATGGCTACACCTTC. Translation gives CSAVGQWGYGYTF.

V is TRBV29-1 and J is TRBJ2-3, with no clear D. With 4 bases removed from V and 14 bases from J, the gap between germline ends came to 16 bases. CDR3 size: 11 residues. Germline assignment: CDR1 SQVTM and CDR2 ANQGSEA. This CDR3 is CSVVGTDAPYF. In DNA form, the CDR3 reads TGCAGCGTTGTGGGAACAGATGCGCCGTATTTT.

CDR3 DNA: TGTGCCAGCGGCGGGGGCAGGGCTGGGACGAAGTACTTC. Translated: CASGGGRAGTKYF. The chain couples TRBV9 to TRBJ2-5; possibly TRBD2 for D (7 bases). The ends were cut back, 7 bases at V and 12 bases at J, with 22 bases in the middle. The CDR3 extends over 13 amino acids. Per germline, CDR1 SGDLS and CDR2 YYNGEE.

This chain joins TRBV5-1 and TRBJ2-7; the match to TRBD1 covers 8 bases. The ends lost 4 bases at V and 6 bases at J; junction bases unmatched: 9. Germline V CDR1 and CDR2: SGHRS, YFSETQ. The CDR3 totals 14 residues. CDR3 DNA sequence: TGCGCCAGCAGCCAGGACAGGGTCAACTCCGAGCAGTACTTC. Its translation is CASSQDRVNSEQYF.

The table lists this clonotype with many counts. V usage is TRBV15 and J usage is TRBJ1-4; D remains ambiguous. Germline V gene lookup returns CDR1 LNHNV and CDR2 YYDKDF (reference sequence). V was pared by 0 bases and J by 8 bases, with 7 bases between. The CDR3 has 13 residues. CDR3 nucleotides: TGTGCCACCAGCAGAGATCAAAAGGAAAAACTGTTTTTT. Amino acids: CATSRDQKEKLFF.

This chain connects TRBV5-1 to TRBJ2-7, with TRBD2 identical over 7 bases. The germline V gene encodes CDR1 SGHRS and CDR2 YFSETQ. Unmatched junction bases numbered 6, after V lost 0 bases and J lost 12 bases. CDR3 length: 12 amino acids. CDR3 region: CASSLGGGYTYF. As DNA, the CDR3 is TGCGCCAGCAGCTTGGGGGGGGGTTACACGTACTTC.

This clonotype showed up many times. The chain has TRBV9 and TRBJ1-1, with D possibly matching TRBD1 (6 bases). The length of the CDR3 is 15 residues. The V gene's germline CDR1 is SGDLS and CDR2 YYNGEE. V shed 6 bases and J shed 4 bases, with 19 bases lying between them. The DNA of the CDR3 is TGTGCCAGCAAGGGGGATCTAGGGCCGGGCACTGAAGCTTTCTTT. This translates into CASKGDLGPGTEAFF.

Regarding this clonotype: Because the CDR3 is missing its conserved closing phenylalanine or tryptophan, this is likely a read error. V usage is TRBV6-4 and J usage is TRBJ1-1; D is possibly TRBD1 (5 bases). Between the trimmed V and J ends, which lost 10 bases and 8 bases, there was a span of 17 bases. Germline-derived CDR1 and CDR2 are MRHNA and SNTAGT. CDR3 size: 12 residues. The DNA for the CDR3 is TGTGCCACCTCATCTACAGGAGGCGAAGCTTTCATT. Protein product: CATSSTGGEAFI.

This clonotype was seen just once. One end of the junction varies from germline; a read error may be responsible. V and J are TRBV19 and TRBJ2-6; the match to TRBD1 covers 9 bases. The CDR3 spans 17 residues. Looked up from germline, CDR1 is LNHDA and CDR2 is SQIVND (reference sequence). The CDR3: CASRLGDRVYADTFLTF. CDR3 in DNA: TGTGCCAGTAGACTCGGGGACAGGGTCTATGCGGACACTTTCCTTACTTTC.

This clonotype was seen only once. The rearrangement uses TRBV29-1 and TRBJ1-5; no firm D call. Germline-derived CDR1 and CDR2 are SQVTM and ANQGSEA. Trimming stripped 3 bases from V and 4 bases from J, with 10 bases between. There are 13 residues in the CDR3. The CDR3 nucleotides read TGCAGCGTTGAGAGCGAGACAAATCAGCCCCAGCATTTT. It encodes CSVESETNQPQHF.

The chain recombines TRBV20-1 with TRBJ1-4; no clear D gene. Deletions cut 1 base from V and 15 bases from J, with 15 bases between. The length of the CDR3 is 12 residues. CDR1 and CDR2 from the germline V gene are DFQATT and SNEGSKA (reference sequence). The CDR3 DNA reads as TGCAGTGCTAGAGTCGATAATGAAAACTTGTTTTTT. It specifies CSARVDNENLFF.

V usage is TRBV5-4 and J usage is TRBJ1-5, with a weak D call TRBD1 (5 bases). The CDR3 has 15 residues. Between the trimmed V and J ends, which lost 5 bases and 7 bases, there was a span of 19 bases. The germline gives CDR1 SGHNT, CDR2 YYREEE (reference sequence). The CDR3 region is CASRLTRGPGQPQHF. CDR3 DNA sequence: TGTGCCAGCAGGTTGACGAGGGGCCCTGGCCAGCCCCAGCATTTT.

Details on this clonotype: No DNA is shown, since the ends of the CDR3 on it are uncertain; the CDR3 is the one TCRdb lists. The CDR3 loop reads CASSLGRAQPQHFHF. The chain uses TRBV7-8 and TRBJ1-5; the table's TRBD1 call for D was not verified on the DNA. The CDR3 is 15 amino acids long, termini counted. In germline, CDR1 is SGHVS, CDR2 FQNEAQ.